This record concerns one T cell receptor beta chain sequence. The antigen remains undetermined. This entry is derived from a study of response to subunit inactivated influenza vaccine. Study findings and constraints: Authors suggested each seasonal flu vaccination may recruit only limited numbers of new T cells.

MiXCR, run by TCRdb on the RT-PCR reads, gives a single entry per CDR3 protein. Here the sample spans fewer than 600,000 distinct CDR3 sequences, 7.2% being singletons. With 8 bases removed from V and 5 bases from J, the gap between germline ends came to 12 bases. This CDR3 comprises 12 residues. Looked up from germline, CDR1 is SGHTA and CDR2 is FQGNSA. V and J are TRBV7-2 and TRBJ2-5, with a weak D call TRBD2 (5 bases). The TCR sequence derives from a man aged 50 to 69 who received an inactivated influenza vaccine. The specimen was PBMCs from blood, collected less than 30 months after vaccination. CDR3 residues: CASRGPRETQYF. The CDR3 DNA reads TGTGCCAGCCGAGGGCCGAGGGAGACCCAGTACTTC.